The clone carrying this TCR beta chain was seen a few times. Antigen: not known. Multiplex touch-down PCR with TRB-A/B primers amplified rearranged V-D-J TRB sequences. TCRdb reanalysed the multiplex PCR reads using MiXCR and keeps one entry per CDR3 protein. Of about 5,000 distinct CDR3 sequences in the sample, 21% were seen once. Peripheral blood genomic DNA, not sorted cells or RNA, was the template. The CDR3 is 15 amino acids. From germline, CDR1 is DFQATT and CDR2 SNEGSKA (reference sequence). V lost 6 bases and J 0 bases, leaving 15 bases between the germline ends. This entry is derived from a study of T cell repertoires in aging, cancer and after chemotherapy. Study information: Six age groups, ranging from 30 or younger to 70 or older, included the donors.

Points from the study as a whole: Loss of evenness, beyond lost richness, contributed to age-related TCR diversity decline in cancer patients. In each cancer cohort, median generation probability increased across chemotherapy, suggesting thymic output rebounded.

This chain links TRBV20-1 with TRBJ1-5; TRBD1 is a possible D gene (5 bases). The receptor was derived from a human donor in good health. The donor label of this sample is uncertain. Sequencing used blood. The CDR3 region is CSAVRGSSSNQPQHF. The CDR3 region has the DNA TGCAGTGCAGTGAGGGGCAGCAGTAGCAATCAGCCCCAGCATTTT.